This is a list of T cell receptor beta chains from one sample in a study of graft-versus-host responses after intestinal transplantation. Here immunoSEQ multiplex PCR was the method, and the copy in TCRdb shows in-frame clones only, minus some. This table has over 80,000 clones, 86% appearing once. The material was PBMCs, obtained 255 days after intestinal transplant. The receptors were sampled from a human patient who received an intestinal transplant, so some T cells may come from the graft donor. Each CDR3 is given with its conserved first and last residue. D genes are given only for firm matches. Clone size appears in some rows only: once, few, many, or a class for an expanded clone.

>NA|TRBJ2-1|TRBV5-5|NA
TGTGCCAGCAGCTTGGGATCGAATGAGCAGTTCTTC
CASSLGSNEQFF
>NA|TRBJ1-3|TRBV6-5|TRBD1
TGTGCCAGCAGACAGGGGAACTCTGGAAACACCATATATTTT
CASRQGNSGNTIYF
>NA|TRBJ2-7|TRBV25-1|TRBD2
TGTGCCAGCGCCCCGGGTAGCGGGACCTACGAGCAGTACTTC
CASAPGSGTYEQYF
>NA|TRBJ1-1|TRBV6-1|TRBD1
TGTGCCAGCAGTGAAAGACAGGGACTCAACACTGAAGCTTTCTTT
CASSERQGLNTEAFF
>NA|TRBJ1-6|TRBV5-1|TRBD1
TGCGCCAGCAGCTTGGAAGGGACAGGGGTTAATTCACCCCTCCACTTT
CASSLEGTGVNSPLHF
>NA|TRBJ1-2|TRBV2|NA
TGTGCCAGCAAGGGGGGGGCTAACTATGGCTACACCTTC
CASKGGANYGYTF
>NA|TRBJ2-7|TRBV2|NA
TGTGCCAGCAGTCCGGTAACCCCCTACGAGCAGTACTTC
CASSPVTPYEQYF
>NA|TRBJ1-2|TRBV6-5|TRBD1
TGTGCCAGCAGTTACGGACAGGGGAACTATGGCTACACCTTC
CASSYGQGNYGYTF
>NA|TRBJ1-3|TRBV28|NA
TGTGCCAGCAGTTTATTCGGGGGCTCTGGAAACACCATATATTTT
CASSLFGGSGNTIYF
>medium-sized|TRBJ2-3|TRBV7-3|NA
TGTGCCAGCAGCTTAATCAACACAGATACGCAGTATTTT
CASSLINTDTQYF
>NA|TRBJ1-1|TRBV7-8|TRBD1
TGTGCCAGCAGCTTAGTAATAACAGGGGGGAGCACTGAAGCTTTCTTT
CASSLVITGGSTEAFF
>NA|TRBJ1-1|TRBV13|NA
TGTGCCAGCAGCTTAGAGGGGGAGGGGACGATGATTGAAGCTTTCTTT
CASSLEGEGTMIEAFF
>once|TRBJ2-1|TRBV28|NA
TGTGCCAGCCGGACTACAGACTACAATGAGCAGTTCTTC
CASRTTDYNEQFF
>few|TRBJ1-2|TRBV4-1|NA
TGCGCCAGCAGCCCGGTGGGTCCCAGTGGCTACACCTTC
CASSPVGPSGYTF
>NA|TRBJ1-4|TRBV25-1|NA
TGTGCCAGTGGAGGTCGGGAGGGATTTGAAAAACTGTTTTTT
CASGGREGFEKLFF